This TCR beta chain originates from a study of regulatory T cells in long-lasting Graves disease. Construction of the TCR beta libraries employed iRepertoire HTBI primers in conjunction with Arm-PCR of CDR3 regions. Each CDR3 protein gets one entry after TCRdb re-called the multiplex PCR reads with MiXCR. The sample carries 450,000 or so distinct CDR3 sequences, about a fifth recorded once. Notes on the study in general: Under persistent disease, TRBV28, TRBJ1-2 and TRBJ2-5 were used preferentially.

This CDR3 is built from 15 residues. Germline V CDR1 and CDR2: WNHNN, SYGVQD (reference sequence). With 0 bases removed from V and 4 bases from J, the gap between germline ends came to 13 bases. Time point in this sample: persistent/refractory GD, antithyroid drugs over 5 years with positive TRAb. TCR sequences were obtained from RNA taken from PBMCs. As concerns this clonotype: The antigen remains undetermined.

This TCR came from a female donor with Graves disease. The specimen comprised peripheral blood mononuclear cells (PBMCs), sampled when the disease was refractory, from a patient treated with antithyroid drugs. This chain links TRBV10-1 with TRBJ2-7, with D maybe TRBD1 (5 bases). The CDR3 sequence is CASSESSGAVYEQYF. The CDR3 region has the DNA TGCGCCAGCAGTGAGTCCTCTGGGGCTGTGTACGAGCAGTACTTC.